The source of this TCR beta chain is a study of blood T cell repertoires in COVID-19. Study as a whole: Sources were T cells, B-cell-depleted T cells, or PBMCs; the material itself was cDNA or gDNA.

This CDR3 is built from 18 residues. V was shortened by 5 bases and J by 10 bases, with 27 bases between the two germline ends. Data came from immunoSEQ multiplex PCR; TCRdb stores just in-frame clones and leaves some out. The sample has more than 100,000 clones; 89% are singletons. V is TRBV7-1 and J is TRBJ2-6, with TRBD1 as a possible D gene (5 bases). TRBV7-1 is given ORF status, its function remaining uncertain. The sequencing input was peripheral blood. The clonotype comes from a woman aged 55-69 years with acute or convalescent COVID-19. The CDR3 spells CASSSRYHEDKVGNVLTF. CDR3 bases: TGTGCCAGCAGCAGCAGGTATCACGAGGACAAAGTCGGGAACGTCCTGACTTTC.